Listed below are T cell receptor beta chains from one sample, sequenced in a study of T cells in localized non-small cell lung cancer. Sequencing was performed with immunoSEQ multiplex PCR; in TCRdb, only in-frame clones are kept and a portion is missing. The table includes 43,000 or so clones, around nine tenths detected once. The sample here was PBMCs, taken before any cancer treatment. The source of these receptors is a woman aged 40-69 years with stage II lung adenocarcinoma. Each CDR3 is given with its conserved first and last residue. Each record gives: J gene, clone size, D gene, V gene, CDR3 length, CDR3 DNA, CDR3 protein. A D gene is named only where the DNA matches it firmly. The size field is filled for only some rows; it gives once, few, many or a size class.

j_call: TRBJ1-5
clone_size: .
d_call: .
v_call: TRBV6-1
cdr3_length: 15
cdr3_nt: TGTGCCAGCACCTGGACAGACAATAGCAATCAGCCCCAGCATTTT
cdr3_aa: CASTWTDNSNQPQHF

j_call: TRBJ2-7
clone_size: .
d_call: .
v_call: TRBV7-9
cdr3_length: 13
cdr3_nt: TGTGCCAGCAGCTTCAACACCGACTACGAGCAGTACTTC
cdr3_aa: CASSFNTDYEQYF

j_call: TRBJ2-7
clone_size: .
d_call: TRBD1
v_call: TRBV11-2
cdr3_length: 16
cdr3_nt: TGTGCCAGCAGCTCGAAACCGGGACAGGGGGCCCGTAGGCAGTACTTC
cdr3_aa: CASSSKPGQGARRQYF

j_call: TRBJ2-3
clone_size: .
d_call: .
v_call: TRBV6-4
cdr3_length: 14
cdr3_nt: TGTGCCAGCAGTGAAGGAGGAGGAGTCGATACGCAGTATTTT
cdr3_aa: CASSEGGGVDTQYF

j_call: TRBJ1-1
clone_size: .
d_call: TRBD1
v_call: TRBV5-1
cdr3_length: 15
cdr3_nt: TGCGCCAGCAGCTCACGCCAAGGGACAGCTGCTGAAGCTTTCTTT
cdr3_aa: CASSSRQGTAAEAFF

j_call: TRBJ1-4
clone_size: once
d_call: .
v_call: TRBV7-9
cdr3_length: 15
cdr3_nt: TGTGCCAGCAGCTTAGTTCTGAGGTCTAATGAAAAACTGTTTTTT
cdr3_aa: CASSLVLRSNEKLFF

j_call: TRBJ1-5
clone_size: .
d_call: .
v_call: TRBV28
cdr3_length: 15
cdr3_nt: TGTGCCAGCAGCCCACAGGGAATCGTTTCGGGTCCCCAGCATTTT
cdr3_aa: CASSPQGIVSGPQHF

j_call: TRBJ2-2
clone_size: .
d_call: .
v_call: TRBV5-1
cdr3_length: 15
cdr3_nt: TGCGCCAGCAGCTTGACGGGAGATCTAACCGGGGAGCTGTTTTTT
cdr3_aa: CASSLTGDLTGELFF

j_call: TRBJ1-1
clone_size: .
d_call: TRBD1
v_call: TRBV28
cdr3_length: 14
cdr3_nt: TGTGCCAGCAGTTTACCGGGACAGGGGTTACAAGCTTTCTTT
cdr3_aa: CASSLPGQGLQAFF

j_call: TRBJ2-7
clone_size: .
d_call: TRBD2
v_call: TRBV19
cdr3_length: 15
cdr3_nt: TGTGCCAGTAGTACCCCAACTAGCGGGGTGTACGAGCAGTACTTC
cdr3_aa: CASSTPTSGVYEQYF

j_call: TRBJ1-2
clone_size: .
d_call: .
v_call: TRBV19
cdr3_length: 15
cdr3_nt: TGTGCCAGTAGTGAGTCCGGGTCCTGGGGCTATGGCTACACCTTC
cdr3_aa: CASSESGSWGYGYTF

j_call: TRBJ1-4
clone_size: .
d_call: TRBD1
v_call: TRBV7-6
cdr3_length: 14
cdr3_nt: TGTGCCAGCAGCCTCCGGGACAGGTGGGAAAAACTGTTTTTT
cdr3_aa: CASSLRDRWEKLFF

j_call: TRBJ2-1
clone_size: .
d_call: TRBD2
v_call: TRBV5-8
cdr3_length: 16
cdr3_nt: TGTGCCAGCACTTTTGGGGGGCTAGCGGGAGATGATGAGCAGTTCTTC
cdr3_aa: CASTFGGLAGDDEQFF

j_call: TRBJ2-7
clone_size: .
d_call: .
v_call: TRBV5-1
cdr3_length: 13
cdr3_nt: TGCGCCAGCAGCTTGGCGTCAGGCTACGAGCAGTACTTC
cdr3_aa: CASSLASGYEQYF

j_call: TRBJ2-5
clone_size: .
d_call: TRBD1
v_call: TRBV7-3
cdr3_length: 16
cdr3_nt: TGTGCCAGCAGCACGACCGGGACAGGGGTTCGAGAGACCCAGTACTTC
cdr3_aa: CASSTTGTGVRETQYF

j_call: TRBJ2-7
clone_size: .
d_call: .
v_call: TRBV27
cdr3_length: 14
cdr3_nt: TGTGCCAGCAGTCTATCCGGGAGCTCCTACGAGCAGTACTTC
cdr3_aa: CASSLSGSSYEQYF

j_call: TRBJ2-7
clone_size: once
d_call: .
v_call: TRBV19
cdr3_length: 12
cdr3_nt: TGTGCCAGTAGTATATACGGGTACGAGCAGTACTTC
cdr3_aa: CASSIYGYEQYF

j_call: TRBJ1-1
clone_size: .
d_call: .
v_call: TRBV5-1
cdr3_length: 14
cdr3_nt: TGCGCCAGCAGCCAACTGCAGGGGAACACTGAAGCTTTCTTT
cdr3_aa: CASSQLQGNTEAFF

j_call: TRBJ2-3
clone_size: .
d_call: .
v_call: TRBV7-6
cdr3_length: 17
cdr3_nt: TGTGCCAGCAGTCAAACCCTTACCTCACTGAGCACAGATACGCAGTATTTT
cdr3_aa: CASSQTLTSLSTDTQYF

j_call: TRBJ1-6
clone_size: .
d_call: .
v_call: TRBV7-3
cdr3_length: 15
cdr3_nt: TGTGCCAGCAGCTTAGAAGCAGGGTGGAATTCACCCCTCCACTTT
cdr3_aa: CASSLEAGWNSPLHF

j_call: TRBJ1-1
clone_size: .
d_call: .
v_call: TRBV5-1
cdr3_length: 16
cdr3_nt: TGCGCCAGCAGCTTGATTGGCCCTACACGGAACACTGAAGCTTTCTTT
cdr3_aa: CASSLIGPTRNTEAFF

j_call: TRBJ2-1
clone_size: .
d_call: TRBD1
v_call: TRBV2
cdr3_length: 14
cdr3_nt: TGTGCCAGCAAACGGGACAGCTCCTACAATGAGCAGTTCTTC
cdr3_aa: CASKRDSSYNEQFF

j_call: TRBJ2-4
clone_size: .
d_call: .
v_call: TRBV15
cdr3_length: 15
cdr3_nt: TGTGCCACCAGTCCTGGAGAACTAGCCAAAAACATTCAGTACTTC
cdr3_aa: CATSPGELAKNIQYF

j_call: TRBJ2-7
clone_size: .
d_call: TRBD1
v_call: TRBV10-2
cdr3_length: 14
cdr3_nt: TGCGCCAGCACCCATGCGCCCGGGACAGACGAGCAGTACTTC
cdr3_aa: CASTHAPGTDEQYF

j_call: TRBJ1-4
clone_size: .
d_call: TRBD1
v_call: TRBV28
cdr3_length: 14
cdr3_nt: TGTGCCAGCAGCCCTACAGGGGGAGATGAAAAACTGTTTTTT
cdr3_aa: CASSPTGGDEKLFF

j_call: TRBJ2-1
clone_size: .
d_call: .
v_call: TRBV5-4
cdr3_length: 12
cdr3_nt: TGTGCCAGCAGCTTGGAGGGTAGTGAGCAGTTCTTC
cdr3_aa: CASSLEGSEQFF

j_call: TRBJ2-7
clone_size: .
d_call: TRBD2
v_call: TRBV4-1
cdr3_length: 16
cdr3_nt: TGCGCCAGCAGCCAAGATTGGGATAGCGGGATCTACGAGCAGTACTTC
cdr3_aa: CASSQDWDSGIYEQYF

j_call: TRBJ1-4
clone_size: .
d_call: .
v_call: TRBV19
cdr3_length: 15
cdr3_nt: TGTGCCAGTAGTCCCCCGGGATACACATATGAAAAACTGTTTTTT
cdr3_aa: CASSPPGYTYEKLFF

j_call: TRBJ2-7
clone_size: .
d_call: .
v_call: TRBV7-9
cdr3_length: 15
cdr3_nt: TGTGCCAGCAGCTTAGTAACACCCTACTCCTACGAGCAGTACTTC
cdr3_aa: CASSLVTPYSYEQYF

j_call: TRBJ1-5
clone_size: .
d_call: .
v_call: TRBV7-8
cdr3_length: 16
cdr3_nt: TGTGCCAGCAGCTTACGACCGTCGCTTGGCAATCAGCCCCAGCATTTT
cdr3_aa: CASSLRPSLGNQPQHF

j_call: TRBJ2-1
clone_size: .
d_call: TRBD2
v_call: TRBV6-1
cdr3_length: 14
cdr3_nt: TGTGCCAGCAGTGCCCTAGCGGGAGAGGGTGAGCAGTTCTTC
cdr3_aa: CASSALAGEGEQFF

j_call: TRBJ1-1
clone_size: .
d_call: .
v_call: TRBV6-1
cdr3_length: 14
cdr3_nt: TGTGCCAGCAGCCCATTGTGGCTGAACACTGAAGCTTTCTTT
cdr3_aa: CASSPLWLNTEAFF

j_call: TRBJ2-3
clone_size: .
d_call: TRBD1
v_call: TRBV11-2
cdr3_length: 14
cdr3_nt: TGTGCCAGCAGCCAGGACAGGGTTACAGATACGCAGTATTTT
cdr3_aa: CASSQDRVTDTQYF

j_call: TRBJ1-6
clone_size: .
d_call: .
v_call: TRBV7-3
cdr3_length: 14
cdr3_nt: TGTGCCAGCAGCCGGGACCGATATAATTCACCCCTCCACTTT
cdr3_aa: CASSRDRYNSPLHF

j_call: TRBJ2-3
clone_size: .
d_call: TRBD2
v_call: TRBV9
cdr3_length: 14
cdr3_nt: TGTGCCAGCAGCGTGGGCCTAGCGGGGGATACGCAGTATTTT
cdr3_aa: CASSVGLAGDTQYF

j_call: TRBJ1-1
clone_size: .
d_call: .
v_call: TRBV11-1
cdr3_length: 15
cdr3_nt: TGTGCCAGCAGCTTACTGGTAGGGGGGGCCACTGAAGCTTTCTTT
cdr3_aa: CASSLLVGGATEAFF

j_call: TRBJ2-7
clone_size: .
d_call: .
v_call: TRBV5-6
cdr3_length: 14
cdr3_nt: TGTGCCAGCAGCCCCAGGGGCGTGCGCTACGAGCAGTACTTC
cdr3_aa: CASSPRGVRYEQYF

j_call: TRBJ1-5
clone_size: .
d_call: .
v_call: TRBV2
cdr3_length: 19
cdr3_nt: TGTGCCAGCAGTGAAGCGCTAGGGCAGGGGCCTTATAGCAATCAGCCCCAGCATTTT
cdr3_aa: CASSEALGQGPYSNQPQHF

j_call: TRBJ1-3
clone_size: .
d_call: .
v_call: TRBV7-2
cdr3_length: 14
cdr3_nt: TGTGCCAGCAGCTTCAGGTTCTCTGGAAACACCATATATTTT
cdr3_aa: CASSFRFSGNTIYF

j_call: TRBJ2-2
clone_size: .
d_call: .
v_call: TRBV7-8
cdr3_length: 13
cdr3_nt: TGTGCCAGCAGCTCGAGTATTACCGGGGAGCTGTTTTTT
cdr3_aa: CASSSSITGELFF

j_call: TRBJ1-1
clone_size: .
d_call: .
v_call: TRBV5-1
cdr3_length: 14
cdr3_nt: TGCGCCAGCAGCTTGGGGTCGGGGAACACTGAAGCTTTCTTT
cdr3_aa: CASSLGSGNTEAFF

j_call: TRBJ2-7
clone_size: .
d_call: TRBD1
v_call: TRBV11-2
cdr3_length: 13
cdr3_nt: TGTGCCAGCAGCCGGGACAGATCCAGCGAGCAGTACTTC
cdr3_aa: CASSRDRSSEQYF

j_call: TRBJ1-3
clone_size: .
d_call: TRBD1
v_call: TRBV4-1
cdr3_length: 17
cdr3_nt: TGCGCCAGCAGCCTCCTAGACAGGGTCTACTCTGGAAACACCATATATTTT
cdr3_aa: CASSLLDRVYSGNTIYF

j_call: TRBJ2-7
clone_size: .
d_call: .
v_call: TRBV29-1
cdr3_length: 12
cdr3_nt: TGCAGCGTAGTGGGGGTGGGGGTCGAGCAGTACTTC
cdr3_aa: CSVVGVGVEQYF

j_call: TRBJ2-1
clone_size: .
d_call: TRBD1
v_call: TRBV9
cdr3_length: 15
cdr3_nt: TGTGCCAGCAGCGTCGGACAGGGCCGAGGGAATGAGCAGTTCTTC
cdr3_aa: CASSVGQGRGNEQFF

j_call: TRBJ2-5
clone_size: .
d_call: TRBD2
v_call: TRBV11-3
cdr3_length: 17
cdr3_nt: TGTGCCAGCAGCTTAGCGAGCGGGAGGGGGGAACGGGAGACCCAGTACTTC
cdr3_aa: CASSLASGRGERETQYF

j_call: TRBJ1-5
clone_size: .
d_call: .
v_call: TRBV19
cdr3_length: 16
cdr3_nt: TGTGCCAGTAGTATAGTAGGTGCAGCCCTCAATCAGCCCCAGCATTTT
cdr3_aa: CASSIVGAALNQPQHF

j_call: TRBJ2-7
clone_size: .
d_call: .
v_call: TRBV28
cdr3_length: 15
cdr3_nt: TGTGCCAGCACCCCCGATCATCCCCCTCCCTACGAGCAGTACTTC
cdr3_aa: CASTPDHPPPYEQYF

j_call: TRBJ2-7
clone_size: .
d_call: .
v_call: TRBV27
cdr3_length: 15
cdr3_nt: TGTGCCAGCAGCCCAGGGCAGGGTTCCTCCTACGAGCAGTACTTC
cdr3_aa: CASSPGQGSSYEQYF

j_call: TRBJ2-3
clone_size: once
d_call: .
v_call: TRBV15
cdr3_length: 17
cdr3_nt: TGTGCCACCAGCAGAGTCTTGGGGGGCGCATACGCAGATACGCAGTATTTT
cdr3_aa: CATSRVLGGAYADTQYF

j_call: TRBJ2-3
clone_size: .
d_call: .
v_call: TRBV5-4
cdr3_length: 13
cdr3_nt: TGTGCCAGCAGCTTCCCTGGAACAGATACGCAGTATTTT
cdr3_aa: CASSFPGTDTQYF

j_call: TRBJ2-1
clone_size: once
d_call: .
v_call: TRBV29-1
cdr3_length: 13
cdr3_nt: TGCACAGCGAGGGGCGGCGCCTACAATGAGCAGTTCTTC
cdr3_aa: CTARGGAYNEQFF